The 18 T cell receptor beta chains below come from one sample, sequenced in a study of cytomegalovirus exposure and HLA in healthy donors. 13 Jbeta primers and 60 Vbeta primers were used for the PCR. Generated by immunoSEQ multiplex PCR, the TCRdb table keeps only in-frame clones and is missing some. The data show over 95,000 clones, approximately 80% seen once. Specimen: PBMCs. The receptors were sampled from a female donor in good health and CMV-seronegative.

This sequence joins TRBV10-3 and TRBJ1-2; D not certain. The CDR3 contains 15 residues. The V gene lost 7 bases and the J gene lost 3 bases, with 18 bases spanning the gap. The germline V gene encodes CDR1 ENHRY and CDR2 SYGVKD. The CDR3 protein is CAINGIGGRDYGYTF. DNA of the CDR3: TGTGCCATCAACGGGATTGGAGGAAGGGACTATGGCTACACCTTC.

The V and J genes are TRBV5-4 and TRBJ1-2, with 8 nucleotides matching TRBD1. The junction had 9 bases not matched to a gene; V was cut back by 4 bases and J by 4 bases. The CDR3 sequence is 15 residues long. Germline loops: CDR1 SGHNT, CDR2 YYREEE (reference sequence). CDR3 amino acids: CASSRGQDKFYGYTF. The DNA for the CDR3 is TGTGCCAGCAGCAGGGGACAGGACAAGTTCTATGGCTACACCTTC.

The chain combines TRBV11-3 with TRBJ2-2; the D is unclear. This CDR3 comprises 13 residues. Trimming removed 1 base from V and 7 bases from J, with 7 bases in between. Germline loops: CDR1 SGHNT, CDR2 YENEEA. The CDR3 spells CASSLGFGGELFF. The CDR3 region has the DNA TGTGCCAGCAGCTTAGGGTTCGGCGGGGAGCTGTTTTTT.

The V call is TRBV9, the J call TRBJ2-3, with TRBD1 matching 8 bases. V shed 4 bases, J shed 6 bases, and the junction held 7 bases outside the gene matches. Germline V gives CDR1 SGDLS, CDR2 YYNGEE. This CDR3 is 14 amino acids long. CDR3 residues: CASSSRTGRDTQYF. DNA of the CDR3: TGTGCCAGCAGCTCTCGGACAGGGCGGGATACGCAGTATTTT.

The CDR3 sequence: CASKPQEKGNSYNEQFF. CDR3 nucleotide sequence: TGTGCCAGCAAGCCCCAAGAGAAGGGGAACTCCTACAATGAGCAGTTCTTC. The chain employs TRBV14 and TRBJ2-1; D possibly corresponds to TRBD1 (5 bases). The V and J ends lost 7 bases and 0 bases respectively, with 19 bases between them. The CDR3 covers 17 residues. Germline V lookup: CDR1 SGHDN, CDR2 FVKESK.

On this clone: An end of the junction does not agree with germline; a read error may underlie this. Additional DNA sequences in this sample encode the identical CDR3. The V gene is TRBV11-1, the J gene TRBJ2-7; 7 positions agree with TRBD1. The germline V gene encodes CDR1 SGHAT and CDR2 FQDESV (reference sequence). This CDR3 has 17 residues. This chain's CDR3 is CASSLGQAPTSSYEQYF. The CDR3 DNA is TGCGCCAGCAGCTTAGGACAGGCACCTACTAGCTCCTACGAGCAGTACTTC.

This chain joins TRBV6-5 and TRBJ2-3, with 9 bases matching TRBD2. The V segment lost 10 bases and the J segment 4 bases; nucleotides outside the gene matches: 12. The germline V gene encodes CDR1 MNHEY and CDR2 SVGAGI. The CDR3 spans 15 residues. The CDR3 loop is CATTQGGRGADTQYF. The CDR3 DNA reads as TGTGCCACCACACAAGGCGGGAGGGGGGCAGATACGCAGTATTTT.

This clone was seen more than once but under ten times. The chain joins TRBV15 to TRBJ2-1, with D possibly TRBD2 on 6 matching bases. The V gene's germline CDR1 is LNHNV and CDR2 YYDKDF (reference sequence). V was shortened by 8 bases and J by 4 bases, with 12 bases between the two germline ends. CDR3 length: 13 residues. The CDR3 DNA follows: TGTGCCACCGAAGGGAGGAATTACAATGAGCAGTTCTTC. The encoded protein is CATEGRNYNEQFF.

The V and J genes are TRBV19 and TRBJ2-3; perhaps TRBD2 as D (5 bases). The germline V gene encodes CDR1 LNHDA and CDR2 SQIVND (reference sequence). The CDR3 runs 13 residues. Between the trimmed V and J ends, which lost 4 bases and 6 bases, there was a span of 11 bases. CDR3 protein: CASSRVRRDTQYF. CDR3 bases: TGTGCCAGTAGTAGGGTTCGGAGGGATACGCAGTATTTT.

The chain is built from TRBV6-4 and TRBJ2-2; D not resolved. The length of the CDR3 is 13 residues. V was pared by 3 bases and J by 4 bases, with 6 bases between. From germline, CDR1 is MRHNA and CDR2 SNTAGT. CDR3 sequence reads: CASSESGTGELFF. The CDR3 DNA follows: TGTGCCAGCAGTGAGTCAGGCACCGGGGAGCTGTTTTTT.

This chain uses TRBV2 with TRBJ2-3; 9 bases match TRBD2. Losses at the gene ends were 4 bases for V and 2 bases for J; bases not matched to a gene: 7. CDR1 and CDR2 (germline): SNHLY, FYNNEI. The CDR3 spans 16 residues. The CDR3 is CASSAGLARYTDTQYF. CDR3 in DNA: TGTGCCAGCAGTGCCGGACTAGCGCGTTACACAGATACGCAGTATTTT.

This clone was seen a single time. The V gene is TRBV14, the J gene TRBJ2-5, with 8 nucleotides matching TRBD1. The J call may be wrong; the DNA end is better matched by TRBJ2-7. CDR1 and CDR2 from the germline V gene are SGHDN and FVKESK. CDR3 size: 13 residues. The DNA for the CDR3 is TGTGCCAGCAGGGTTGGACAGGGTTCCGAGCAGTACTTC. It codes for CASRVGQGSEQYF.

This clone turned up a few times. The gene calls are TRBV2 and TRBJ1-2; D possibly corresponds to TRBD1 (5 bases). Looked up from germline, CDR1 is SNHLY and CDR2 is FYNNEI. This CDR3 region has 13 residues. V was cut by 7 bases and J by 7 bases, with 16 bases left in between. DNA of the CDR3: TGTGCCAGCACCCGGGACTTAAGAGCTGGCTACACCTTC. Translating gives CASTRDLRAGYTF.

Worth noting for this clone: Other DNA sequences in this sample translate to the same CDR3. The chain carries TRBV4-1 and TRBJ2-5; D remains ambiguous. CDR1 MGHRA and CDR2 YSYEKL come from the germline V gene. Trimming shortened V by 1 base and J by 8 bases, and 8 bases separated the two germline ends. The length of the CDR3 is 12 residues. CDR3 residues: CASSQVRETQYF. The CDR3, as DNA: TGCGCCAGCAGCCAAGTCCGAGAAACCCAGTACTTC.

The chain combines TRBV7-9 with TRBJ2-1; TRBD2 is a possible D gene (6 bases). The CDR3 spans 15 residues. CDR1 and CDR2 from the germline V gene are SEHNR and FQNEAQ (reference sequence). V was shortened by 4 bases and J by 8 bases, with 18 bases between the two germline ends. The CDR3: CASSSWRSGGDEQFF. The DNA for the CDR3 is TGTGCCAGCAGCTCCTGGCGGTCCGGGGGTGATGAGCAGTTCTTC.

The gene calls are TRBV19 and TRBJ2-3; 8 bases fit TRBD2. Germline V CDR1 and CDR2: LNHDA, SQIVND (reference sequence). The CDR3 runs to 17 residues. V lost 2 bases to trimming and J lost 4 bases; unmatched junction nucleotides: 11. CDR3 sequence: CASSITGRVGVADTQYF. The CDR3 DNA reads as TGTGCCAGTAGTATAACCGGGAGGGTCGGGGTCGCAGATACGCAGTATTTT. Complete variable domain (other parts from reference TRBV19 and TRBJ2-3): DGGITQSPKYLFRKEGQNVTLSCEQNLNHDAMYWYRQDPGQGLRLIYYSQIVNDFQKGDIAEGYSVSREKKESFPLTVTSAQKNPTAFYLCASSITGRVGVADTQYFGPGTRLTVL.

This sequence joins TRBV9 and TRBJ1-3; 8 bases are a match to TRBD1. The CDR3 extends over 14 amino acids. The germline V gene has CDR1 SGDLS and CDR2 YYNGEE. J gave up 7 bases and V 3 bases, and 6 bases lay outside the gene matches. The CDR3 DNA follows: TGTGCCAGCAGCGCCGGACAGGGTAGGAACACCATATATTTT. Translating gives CASSAGQGRNTIYF.

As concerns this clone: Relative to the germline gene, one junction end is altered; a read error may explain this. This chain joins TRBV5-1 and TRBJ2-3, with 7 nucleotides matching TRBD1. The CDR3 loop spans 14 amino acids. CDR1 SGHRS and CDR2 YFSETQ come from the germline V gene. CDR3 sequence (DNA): TGCGCCAGCCGCTTGGGACAGTCCACAGATACGCAGTATTTT. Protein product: CASRLGQSTDTQYF.